The following is a T cell receptor beta chain sequence with its context. These data originate in a study of blood T cell repertoires in COVID-19. Background on the study: Material from acute and convalescent COVID-19 was sourced from the United States, Italy and Spain. PBMCs, B-cell-depleted T cells, or T cells were the source of the cDNA or gDNA that made up the material.

Per the original data handling: Estimation of nucleated cell counts relied on the amplification of reference gene primers. Produced via immunoSEQ multiplex PCR; TCRdb's table is partial and in-frame only. V and J calls and clone size come straight from that table; D and trimming were deduced from the DNA. The sample has 20,000 to 25,000 clones; around nine tenths are singletons. V lost 0 bases to trimming and J lost 6 bases; unmatched junction nucleotides: 11. The CDR3 is made up of 17 amino acids. The germline V gene has CDR1 MGHRA and CDR2 YSYEKL. The sequencing input was peripheral blood. The chain has TRBV4-1 and TRBJ2-1; TRBD1 aligns across 7 bases. This receptor was identified in a woman aged 70 to 79 with active COVID-19. CDR3 residues: CASSQDRWTGATNEQFF. Here the CDR3 DNA reads TGCGCCAGCAGCCAAGATCGGTGGACAGGAGCTACCAATGAGCAGTTCTTC.